This T cell receptor (beta chain) was recovered during a study of blood T cells in healthy people across ages. PCR was performed a second time for roughly 7 to 12 cycles using a sample-barcoded 5' primer and a J-beta primer mix. TCRdb processed the 5' RACE reads anew with MiXCR; each CDR3 protein has one entry. The data hold about 1.4 million distinct CDR3 sequences, with approximately 59% observed a single time. The CDR3 covers 15 residues. Trimming at V came to 1 base and at J to 4 bases, leaving 4 bases not matched to a gene. CDR1 LNHNV and CDR2 YYDKDF come from the germline V gene (reference sequence).

The sequence came from a man younger than 35 in good health. The sequenced sample was blood. V is TRBV15 and J is TRBJ2-5; 9 bases are a match to TRBD1. This CDR3 is CATSRGTGVRETQYF. The CDR3 nucleotides are TGTGCCACCAGCAGAGGGACAGGGGTTCGAGAGACCCAGTACTTC.